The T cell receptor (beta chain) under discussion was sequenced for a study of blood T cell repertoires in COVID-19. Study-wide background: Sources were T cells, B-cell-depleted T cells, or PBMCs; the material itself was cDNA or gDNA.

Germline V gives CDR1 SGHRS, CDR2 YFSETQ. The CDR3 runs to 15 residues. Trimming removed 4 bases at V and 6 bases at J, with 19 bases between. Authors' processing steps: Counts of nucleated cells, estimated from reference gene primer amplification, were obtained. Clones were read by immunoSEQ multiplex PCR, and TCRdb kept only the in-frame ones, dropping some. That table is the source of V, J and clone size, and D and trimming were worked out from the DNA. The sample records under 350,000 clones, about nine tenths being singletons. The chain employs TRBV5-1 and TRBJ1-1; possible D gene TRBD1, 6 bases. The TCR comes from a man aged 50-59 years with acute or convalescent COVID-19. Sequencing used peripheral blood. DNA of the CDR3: TGCGCCAGCAGCCCGGCGGGACACCGGGAGGCTGAAGCTTTCTTT. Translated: CASSPAGHREAEAFF.